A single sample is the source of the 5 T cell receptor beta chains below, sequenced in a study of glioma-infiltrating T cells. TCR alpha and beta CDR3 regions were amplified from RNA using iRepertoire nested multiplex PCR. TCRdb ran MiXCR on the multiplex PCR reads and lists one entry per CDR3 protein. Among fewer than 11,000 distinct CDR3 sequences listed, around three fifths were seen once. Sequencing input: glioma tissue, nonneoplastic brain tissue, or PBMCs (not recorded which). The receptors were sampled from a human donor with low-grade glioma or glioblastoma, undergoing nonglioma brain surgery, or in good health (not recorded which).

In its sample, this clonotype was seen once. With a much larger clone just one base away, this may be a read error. The DNA of the CDR3 is TGTGCCAGCAACCACAGGAATCGGGACGAGCAGTACTTC. Encoded protein: CASNHRNRDEQYF. V usage is TRBV5-8 and J usage is TRBJ2-7; a weak D match, TRBD1 (5 bases). Germline assignment: CDR1 SGHTS and CDR2 YDEGEE. The CDR3 is made up of 13 amino acids. Trimming left V 6 bases short and J 5 bases short, with 15 bases between.

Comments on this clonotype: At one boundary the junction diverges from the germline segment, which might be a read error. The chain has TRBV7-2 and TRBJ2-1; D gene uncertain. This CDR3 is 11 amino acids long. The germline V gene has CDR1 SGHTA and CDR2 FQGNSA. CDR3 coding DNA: TGTGCCAGCAGTTTAGAGAGTCGGCAGTTCTTC. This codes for CASSLESRQFF. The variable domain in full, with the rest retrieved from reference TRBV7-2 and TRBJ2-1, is GAGVSQSPSNKVTEKGKDVELRCDPISGHTALYWYRQSLGQGLEFLIYFQGNSAPDKSGLPSDRFSAERTGGSVSTLTIQRTQQEDSAVYLCASSLESRQFFGPGTRLTVL.

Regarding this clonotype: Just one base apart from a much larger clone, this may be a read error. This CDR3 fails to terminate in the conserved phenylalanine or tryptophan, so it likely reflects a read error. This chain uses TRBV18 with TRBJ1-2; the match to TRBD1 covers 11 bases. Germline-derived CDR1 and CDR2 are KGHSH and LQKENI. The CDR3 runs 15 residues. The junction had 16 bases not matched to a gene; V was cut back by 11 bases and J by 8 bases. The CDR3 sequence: CAGSDLGTGGKGYTL. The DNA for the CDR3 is TGTGCCGGCAGCGATCTTGGGACAGGGGGAAAGGGCTACACCCTC.

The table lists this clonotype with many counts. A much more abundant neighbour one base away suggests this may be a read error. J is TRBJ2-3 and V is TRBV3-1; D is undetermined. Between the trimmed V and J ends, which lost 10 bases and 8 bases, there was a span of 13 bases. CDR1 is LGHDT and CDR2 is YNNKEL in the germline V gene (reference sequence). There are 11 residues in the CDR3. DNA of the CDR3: TGTGCCACCGTTCGGGCAGCTACGCAGTATTTT. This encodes CATVRAATQYF.

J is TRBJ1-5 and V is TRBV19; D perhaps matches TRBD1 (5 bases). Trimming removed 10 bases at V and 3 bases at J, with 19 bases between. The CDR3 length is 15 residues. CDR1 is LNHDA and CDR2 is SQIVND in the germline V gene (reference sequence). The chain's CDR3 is CATKGTGVSNQPQHF. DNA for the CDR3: TGTGCCACAAAGGGAACAGGTGTCTCCAATCAGCCCCAGCATTTT.